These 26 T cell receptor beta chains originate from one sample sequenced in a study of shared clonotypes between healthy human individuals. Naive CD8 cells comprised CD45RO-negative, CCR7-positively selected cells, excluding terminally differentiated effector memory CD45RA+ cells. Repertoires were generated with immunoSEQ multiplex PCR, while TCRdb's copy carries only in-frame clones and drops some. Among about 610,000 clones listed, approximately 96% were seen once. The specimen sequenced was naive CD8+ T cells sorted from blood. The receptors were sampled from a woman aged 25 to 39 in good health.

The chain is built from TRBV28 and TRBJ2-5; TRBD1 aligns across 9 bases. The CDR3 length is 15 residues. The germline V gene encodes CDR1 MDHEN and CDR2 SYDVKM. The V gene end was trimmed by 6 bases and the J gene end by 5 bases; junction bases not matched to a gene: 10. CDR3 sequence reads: CASRLTGGGPETQYF. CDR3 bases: TGTGCCAGCAGGCTGACAGGGGGTGGGCCGGAGACCCAGTACTTC. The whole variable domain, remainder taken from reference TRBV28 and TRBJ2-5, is DVKVTQSSRYLVKRTGEKVFLECVQDMDHENMFWYRQDPGLGLRLIYFSYDVKMKEKGDIPEGYSVSREKKERFSLILESASTNQTSMYLCASRLTGGGPETQYFGPGTRLLVL.

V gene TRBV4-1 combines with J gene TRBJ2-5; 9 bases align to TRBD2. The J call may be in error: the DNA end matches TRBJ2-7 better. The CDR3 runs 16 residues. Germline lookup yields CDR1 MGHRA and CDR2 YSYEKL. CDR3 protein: CASSQVSSGAFYEQYF. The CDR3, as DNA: TGCGCCAGCAGCCAAGTGTCTAGCGGGGCCTTCTACGAGCAGTACTTC.

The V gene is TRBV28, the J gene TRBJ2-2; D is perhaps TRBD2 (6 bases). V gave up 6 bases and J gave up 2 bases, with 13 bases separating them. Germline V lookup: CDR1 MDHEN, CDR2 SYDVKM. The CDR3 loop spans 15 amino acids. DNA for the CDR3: TGTGCCAGCAGCATCCGGGACTTTAACACCGGGGAGCTGTTTTTT. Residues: CASSIRDFNTGELFF.

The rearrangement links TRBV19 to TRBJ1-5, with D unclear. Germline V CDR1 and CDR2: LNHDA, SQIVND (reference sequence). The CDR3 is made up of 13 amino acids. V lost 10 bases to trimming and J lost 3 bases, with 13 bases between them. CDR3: CATAELPNQPQHF. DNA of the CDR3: TGTGCCACCGCGGAGCTCCCCAATCAGCCCCAGCATTTT.

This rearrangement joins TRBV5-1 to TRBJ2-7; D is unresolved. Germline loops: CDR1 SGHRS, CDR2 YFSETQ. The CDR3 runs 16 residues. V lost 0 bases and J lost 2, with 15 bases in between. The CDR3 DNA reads TGCGCCAGCAGCTTGGTTTCCCCTCGGAATACCTACGAGCAGTACTTC. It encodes CASSLVSPRNTYEQYF. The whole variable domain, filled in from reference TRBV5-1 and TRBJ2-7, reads KAGVTQTPRYLIKTRGQQVTLSCSPISGHRSVSWYQQTPGQGLQFLFEYFSETQRNKGNFPGRFSGRQFSNSRSEMNVSTLELGDSALYLCASSLVSPRNTYEQYFGPGTRLTVT.

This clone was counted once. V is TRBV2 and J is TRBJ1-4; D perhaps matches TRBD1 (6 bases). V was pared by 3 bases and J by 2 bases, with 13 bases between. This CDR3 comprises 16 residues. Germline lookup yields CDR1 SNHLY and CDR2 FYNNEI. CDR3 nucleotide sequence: TGTGCCAGCAGTGACTGGCAGGGGATTACTAATGAAAAACTGTTTTTT. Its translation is CASSDWQGITNEKLFF.

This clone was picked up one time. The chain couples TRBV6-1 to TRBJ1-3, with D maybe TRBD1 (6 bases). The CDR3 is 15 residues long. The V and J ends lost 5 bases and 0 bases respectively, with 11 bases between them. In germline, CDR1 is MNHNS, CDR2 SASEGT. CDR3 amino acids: CASSRTVDSGNTIYF. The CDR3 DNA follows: TGTGCCAGCAGTCGGACAGTCGACTCTGGAAACACCATATATTTT.

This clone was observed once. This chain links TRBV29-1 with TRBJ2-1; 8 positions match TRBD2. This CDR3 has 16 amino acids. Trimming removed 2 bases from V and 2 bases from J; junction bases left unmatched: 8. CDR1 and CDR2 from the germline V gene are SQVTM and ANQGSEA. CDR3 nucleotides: TGCAGCGTTGAACACCCACTAGCGGTGGCCTACAATGAGCAGTTCTTC. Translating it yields CSVEHPLAVAYNEQFF.

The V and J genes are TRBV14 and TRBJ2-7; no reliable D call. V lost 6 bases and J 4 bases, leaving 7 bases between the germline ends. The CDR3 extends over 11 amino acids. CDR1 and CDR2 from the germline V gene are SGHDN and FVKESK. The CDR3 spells CASSRSYEQYF. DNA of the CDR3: TGTGCCAGCAGTAGATCTTACGAGCAGTACTTC.

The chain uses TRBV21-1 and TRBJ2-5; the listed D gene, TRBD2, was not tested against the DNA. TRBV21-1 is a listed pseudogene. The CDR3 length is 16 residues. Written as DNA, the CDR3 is TGTGCCAGCAGCCGACCCCGGAAGGAGGACCAAGAGACCCAGTACTTC. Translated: CASSRPRKEDQETQYF.

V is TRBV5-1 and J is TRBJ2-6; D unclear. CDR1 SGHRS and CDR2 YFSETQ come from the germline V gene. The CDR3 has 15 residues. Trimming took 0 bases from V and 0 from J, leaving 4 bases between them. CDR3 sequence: CASSLDLSGANVLTF. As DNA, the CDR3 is TGCGCCAGCAGCTTGGACCTCTCTGGGGCCAACGTCCTGACTTTC. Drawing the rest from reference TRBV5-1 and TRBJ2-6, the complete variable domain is KAGVTQTPRYLIKTRGQQVTLSCSPISGHRSVSWYQQTPGQGLQFLFEYFSETQRNKGNFPGRFSGRQFSNSRSEMNVSTLELGDSALYLCASSLDLSGANVLTFGAGSRLTVL.

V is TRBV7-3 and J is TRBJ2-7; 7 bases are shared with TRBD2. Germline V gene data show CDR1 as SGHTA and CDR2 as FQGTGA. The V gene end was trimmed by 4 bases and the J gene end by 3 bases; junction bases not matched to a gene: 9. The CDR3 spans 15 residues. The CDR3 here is CASSSPLAGDYEQYF. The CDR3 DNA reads TGTGCCAGCAGCTCCCCCCTGGCGGGAGACTACGAGCAGTACTTC. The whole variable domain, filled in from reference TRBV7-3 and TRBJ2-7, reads GAGVSQTPSNKVTEKGKYVELRCDPISGHTALYWYRQSLGQGPEFLIYFQGTGAADDSGLPNDRFFAVRPEGSVSTLKIQRTERGDSAVYLCASSSPLAGDYEQYFGPGTRLTVT.

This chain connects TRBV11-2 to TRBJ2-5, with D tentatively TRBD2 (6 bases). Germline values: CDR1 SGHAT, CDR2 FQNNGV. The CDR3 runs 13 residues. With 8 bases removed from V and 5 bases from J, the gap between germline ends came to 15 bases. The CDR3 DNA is TGTGCCAGCTGGAAAGGAGGAGGGGAGACCCAGTACTTC. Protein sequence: CASWKGGGETQYF.

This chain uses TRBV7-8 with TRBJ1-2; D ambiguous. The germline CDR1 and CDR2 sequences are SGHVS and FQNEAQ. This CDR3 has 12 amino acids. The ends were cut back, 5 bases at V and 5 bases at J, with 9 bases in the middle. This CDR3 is CASSPVGYGYTF. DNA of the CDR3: TGTGCCAGCAGCCCGGTAGGATATGGCTACACCTTC.

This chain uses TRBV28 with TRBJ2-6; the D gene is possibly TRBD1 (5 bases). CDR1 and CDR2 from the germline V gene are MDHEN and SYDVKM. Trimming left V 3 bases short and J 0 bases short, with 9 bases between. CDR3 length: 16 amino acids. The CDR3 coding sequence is TGTGCCAGCAGTTTCCACAGGATCTCTGGGGCCAACGTCCTGACTTTC. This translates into CASSFHRISGANVLTF.

CDR3 bases: TGTGCCAGCAGCTACAGTAGCGGTAGCACAGATACGCAGTATTTT. Its protein is CASSYSSGSTDTQYF. The rearrangement joins TRBV9 to TRBJ2-3; D perhaps matches TRBD2 (6 bases). CDR1 and CDR2 (germline): SGDLS, YYNGEE. V gave up 4 bases and J gave up 0 bases, with 12 bases separating them. The CDR3 totals 15 residues.

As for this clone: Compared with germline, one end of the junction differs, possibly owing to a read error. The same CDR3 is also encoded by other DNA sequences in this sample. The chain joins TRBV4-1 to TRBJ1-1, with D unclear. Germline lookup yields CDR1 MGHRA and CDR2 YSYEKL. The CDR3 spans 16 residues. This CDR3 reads CASSPGIASMNTEAFF. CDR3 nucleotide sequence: TGCGCTAGCAGCCCCGGAATAGCATCCATGAACACTGAAGCTTTCTTT.

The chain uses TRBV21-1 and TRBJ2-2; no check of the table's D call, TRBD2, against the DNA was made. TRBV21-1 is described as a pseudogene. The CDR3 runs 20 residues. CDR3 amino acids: CASTINLGTSGRADTGELFF. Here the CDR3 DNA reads TGTGCCAGCACCATAAACTTAGGGACTAGCGGGAGGGCCGACACCGGGGAGCTGTTTTTT.

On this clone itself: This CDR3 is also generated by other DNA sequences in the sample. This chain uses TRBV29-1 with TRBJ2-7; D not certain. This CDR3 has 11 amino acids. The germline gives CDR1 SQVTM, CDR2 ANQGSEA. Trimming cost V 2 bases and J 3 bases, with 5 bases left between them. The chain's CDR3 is CSVERGYEQYF. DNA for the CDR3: TGCAGCGTTGAACGAGGCTACGAGCAGTACTTC.

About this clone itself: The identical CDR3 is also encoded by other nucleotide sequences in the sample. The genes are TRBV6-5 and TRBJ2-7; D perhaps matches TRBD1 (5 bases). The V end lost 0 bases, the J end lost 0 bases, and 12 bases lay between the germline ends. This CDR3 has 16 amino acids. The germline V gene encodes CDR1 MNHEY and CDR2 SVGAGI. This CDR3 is CASSYSAGSISYEQYF. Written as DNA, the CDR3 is TGTGCCAGCAGTTACTCAGCAGGGTCTATCTCCTACGAGCAGTACTTC.

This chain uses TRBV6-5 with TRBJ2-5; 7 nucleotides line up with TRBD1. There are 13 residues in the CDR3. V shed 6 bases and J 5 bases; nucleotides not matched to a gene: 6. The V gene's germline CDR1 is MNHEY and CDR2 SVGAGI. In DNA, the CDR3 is TGTGCCAGCAGGGGGACAGTGTTGGAGACCCAGTACTTC. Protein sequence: CASRGTVLETQYF.

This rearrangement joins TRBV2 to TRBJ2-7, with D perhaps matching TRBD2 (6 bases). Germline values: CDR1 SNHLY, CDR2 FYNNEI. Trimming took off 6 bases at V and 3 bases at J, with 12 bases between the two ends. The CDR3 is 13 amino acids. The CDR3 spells CASRYGGNYEQYF. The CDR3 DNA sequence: TGTGCCAGCAGATACGGGGGAAACTACGAGCAGTACTTC. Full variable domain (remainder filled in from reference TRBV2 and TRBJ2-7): EPEVTQTPSHQVTQMGQEVILRCVPISNHLYFYWYRQILGQKVEFLVSFYNNEISEKSEIFDDQFSVERPDGSNFTLKIRSTKLEDSAMYFCASRYGGNYEQYFGPGTRLTVT.

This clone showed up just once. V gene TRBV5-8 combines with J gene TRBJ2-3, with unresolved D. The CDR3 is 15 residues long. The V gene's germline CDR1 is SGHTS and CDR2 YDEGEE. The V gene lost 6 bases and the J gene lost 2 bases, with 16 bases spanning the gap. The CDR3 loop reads CASIPFYGNTDTQYF. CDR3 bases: TGTGCCAGCATCCCGTTCTACGGTAACACAGATACGCAGTATTTT.

CDR3 amino acids: CASSEATGWNTEAFF. The CDR3 region has the DNA TGTGCCAGCAGTGAAGCGACAGGGTGGAACACTGAAGCTTTCTTT. The chain carries TRBV2 and TRBJ1-1; TRBD1 aligns across 7 bases. The CDR3 runs 15 residues. J was trimmed by 1 base and V by 0 bases; bases with no gene match: 2. Germline V gene lookup returns CDR1 SNHLY and CDR2 FYNNEI. The variable domain in full, with the rest retrieved from reference TRBV2 and TRBJ1-1, is EPEVTQTPSHQVTQMGQEVILRCVPISNHLYFYWYRQILGQKVEFLVSFYNNEISEKSEIFDDQFSVERPDGSNFTLKIRSTKLEDSAMYFCASSEATGWNTEAFFGQGTRLTVV.

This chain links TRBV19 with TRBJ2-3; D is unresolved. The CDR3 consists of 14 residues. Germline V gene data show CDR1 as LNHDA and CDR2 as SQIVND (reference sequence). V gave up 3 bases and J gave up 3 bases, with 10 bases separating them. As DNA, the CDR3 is TGTGCCAGTAGTATCGTGTTTCGAACAGATACGCAGTATTTT. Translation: CASSIVFRTDTQYF.

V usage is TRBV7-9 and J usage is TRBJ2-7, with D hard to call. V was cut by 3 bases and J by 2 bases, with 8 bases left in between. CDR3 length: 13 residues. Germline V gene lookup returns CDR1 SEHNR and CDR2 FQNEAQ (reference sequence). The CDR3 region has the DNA TGTGCCAGCAGCTTGAAGGGTACCTACGAGCAGTACTTC. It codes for CASSLKGTYEQYF.